Listed here are 29 T cell receptor beta chains from one sample, sequenced in a study of blood T cells in healthy people across ages. Using a J-beta primer mix together with a sample-barcoded 5' primer, a second PCR was run for roughly 6 to 12 cycles. TCRdb itself ran the 5' RACE reads through MiXCR, one entry per CDR3 protein. The data contain some 1.4 million distinct CDR3 sequences, 42% of them singletons. The sequenced material came from blood. The receptors were gathered from a woman under 30 in good health.

This clonotype came up a few times. The chain employs TRBV12-3 or TRBV12-4 and TRBJ1-2; D gene ambiguous. The V and J ends lost 3 bases and 7 bases respectively, with 12 bases between them. The CDR3 contains 13 residues. The CDR3 sequence is CASSFGTVGGYTF. The CDR3 DNA is TGTGCCAGCAGTTTCGGCACAGTCGGTGGCTACACCTTC.

This clonotype was seen ten or more times. The rearrangement links TRBV20-1 to TRBJ2-7; D is tentatively TRBD1 or TRBD2 (5 bases each). There are 12 residues in the CDR3. Germline V CDR1 and CDR2: DFQATT, SNEGSKA (reference sequence). V dropped 7 bases and J dropped 3 bases, with 13 bases sitting between them. This CDR3 reads CSVNGAFYEQYF. In DNA form, the CDR3 reads TGCAGTGTTAACGGGGCTTTCTACGAGCAGTACTTC.

This CDR3 reads CASINRGPNTEAFF. Here the CDR3 DNA reads TGTGCCAGCATCAACAGGGGGCCCAACACTGAAGCTTTCTTT. This chain uses TRBV12-3 or TRBV12-4 with TRBJ1-1, with TRBD1 matching over 9 bases. Unmatched junction bases numbered 5, after V lost 7 bases and J lost 2 bases. The CDR3 runs to 14 residues.

The chain carries TRBV7-2 and TRBJ1-2; D gene ambiguous. Germline V gene data show CDR1 as SGHTA and CDR2 as FQGNSA. V dropped 3 bases and J dropped 3 bases, with 8 bases sitting between them. The CDR3 loop spans 13 amino acids. The CDR3 loop is CASSFIGDYGYTF. CDR3 DNA: TGTGCCAGCAGCTTCATCGGAGACTATGGCTACACCTTC.

The rearrangement joins TRBV29-1 to TRBJ2-4, with D perhaps TRBD1 (6 bases). V was shortened by 4 bases and J by 0 bases, with 13 bases between the two germline ends. The germline gives CDR1 SQVTM, CDR2 ANQGSEA. The CDR3 consists of 15 residues. This CDR3 reads CSVVIGQPAKNIQYF. For the CDR3, the DNA is TGCAGCGTTGTCATAGGACAGCCAGCCAAAAACATTCAGTACTTC. Full variable domain (remainder filled in from reference TRBV29-1 and TRBJ2-4): SAVISQKPSRDICQRGTSLTIQCQVDSQVTMMFWYRQQPGQSLTLIATANQGSEATYESGFVIDKFPISRPNLTFSTLTVSNMSPEDSSIYLCSVVIGQPAKNIQYFGAGTRLSVL.

The chain recombines TRBV12-3 or TRBV12-4 with TRBJ2-7, with 10 bases lining up with TRBD1. The J segment lost 1 base and the V segment lost 10 bases, leaving 4 bases of the junction unmatched. The CDR3 runs 13 residues. CDR3 nucleotides: TGTGCCATCGGGACAGGGGAATCCTACGAGCAGTACTTC. This gives the protein CAIGTGESYEQYF.

This chain uses TRBV20-1 with TRBJ1-1; 7 bases line up with TRBD1. From germline, CDR1 is DFQATT and CDR2 SNEGSKA (reference sequence). This CDR3 has 12 residues. V lost 5 bases to trimming and J lost 8 bases; unmatched junction nucleotides: 8. DNA of the CDR3: TGCAGTGCTGCAACTGACAGGGAGGAAGCTTTCTTT. This encodes CSAATDREEAFF.

This clonotype was seen a single time. The chain couples TRBV10-3 to TRBJ2-2, with TRBD1 as a possible D gene (6 bases). The CDR3 runs 12 residues. V was shortened by 8 bases and J by 6 bases, with 10 bases between the two germline ends. Per the germline V gene, CDR1 is ENHRY and CDR2 is SYGVKD. CDR3 DNA: TGTGCCATCTCCCAGGGGCCCGGGGAGCTGTTTTTT. Amino acid sequence: CAISQGPGELFF.

The CDR3 region is CSGNSGWGGVTEAFF. The CDR3 nucleotides read TGCAGCGGCAACTCAGGGTGGGGAGGGGTCACTGAAGCTTTCTTT. This chain connects TRBV29-1 to TRBJ1-1, with D possibly TRBD1 on 5 matching bases. The CDR3 length is 15 residues. Germline V gene data show CDR1 as SQVTM and CDR2 as ANQGSEA. Between the trimmed V and J ends, which lost 7 bases and 4 bases, there was a span of 22 bases.

The genes are TRBV14 and TRBJ2-7; D may be TRBD2 (6 bases). V was pared by 0 bases and J by 6 bases, with 21 bases between. This CDR3 spans 17 amino acids. Germline V gene sequence: CDR1 SGHDN, CDR2 FVKESK. Here the CDR3 reads CASSQDHVVRDLGEQYF. The CDR3 coding sequence is TGTGCCAGCAGCCAAGATCACGTAGTGAGGGACTTGGGCGAGCAGTACTTC.

The V call is TRBV10-3, the J call TRBJ2-2; the D gene is possibly TRBD1 (6 bases). Germline CDR1 ENHRY, CDR2 SYGVKD. Trimming pared 4 bases from V and 7 bases from J, leaving 16 bases between. CDR3 length equals 15 residues. CDR3 in amino acids: CAISAGTFDSGELFF. The CDR3 DNA reads as TGTGCCATCAGTGCCGGGACATTTGATAGCGGGGAGCTGTTTTTT.

The gene calls are TRBV7-8 and TRBJ2-2; TRBD2 agrees at 13 bases. Per germline, CDR1 SGHVS and CDR2 FQNEAQ. CDR3 size: 16 residues. The V and J ends lost 4 bases and 4 bases, in that order; junction bases with no gene match: 3. The CDR3 DNA sequence: TGTGCCAGCAGCTCGGGACTAGCGGGAAGCACCGGGGAGCTGTTTTTT. Its translation is CASSSGLAGSTGELFF.

This clonotype came up many times. The J gene is TRBJ2-1, the V gene TRBV12-3 or TRBV12-4; 12 bases match TRBD2. The CDR3 totals 18 residues. Unmatched junction bases numbered 11, after V lost 0 bases and J lost 8 bases. The chain's CDR3 is CASSLAGLAGGVGDEQFF. The CDR3 region has the DNA TGTGCCAGCAGTTTAGCGGGCCTAGCGGGGGGGGTTGGGGATGAGCAGTTCTTC.

The CDR3 bases are TGCGCCAGCAGCCAAGAAGGAGGGGCGACTGAGCAGTTCTTC. Translation gives CASSQEGGATEQFF. The chain is built from TRBV4-1 and TRBJ2-1; a possible D gene is TRBD2 (6 bases). Between the trimmed V and J ends, which lost 0 bases and 9 bases, there was a span of 12 bases. This CDR3 region has 14 residues. CDR1 MGHRA and CDR2 YSYEKL come from the germline V gene.

The V call is TRBV10-3, the J call TRBJ2-2; maybe TRBD1 (6 bases). V lost 10 bases and J 7 bases, leaving 13 bases between the germline ends. CDR3 length: 12 residues. CDR1 and CDR2 from the germline V gene are ENHRY and SYGVKD. Here the CDR3 DNA reads TGTGCCACGGCACAGGGTGACGGGGAGCTGTTTTTT. It yields the protein CATAQGDGELFF.

The V gene is TRBV3-1, the J gene TRBJ2-7; 7 bases match TRBD1. CDR1 is LGHDT and CDR2 is YNNKEL in the germline V gene (reference sequence). The length of the CDR3 is 16 residues. With 0 bases clipped from V and 3 bases from J, the junction kept 8 bases outside the gene matches. CDR3 in DNA: TGTGCCAGCAGCCAAGAGGGCCGAGGGGGCTACTACGAGCAGTACTTC. Translating it yields CASSQEGRGGYYEQYF.

This clonotype has only a few counts. Written as DNA, the CDR3 is TGCGCCAGCAGCTTGGTTGCGGGAGTTGGGGATACGCAGTATTTT. It specifies CASSLVAGVGDTQYF. The rearrangement joins TRBV5-1 to TRBJ2-3, with TRBD2 identical over 7 bases. V lost 0 bases, J lost 6 bases, and 7 bases stayed unmatched. This CDR3 comprises 15 residues. Germline V lookup: CDR1 SGHRS, CDR2 YFSETQ.

This chain uses TRBV29-1 with TRBJ1-1; weak D call: TRBD1 (6 bases). Trimming took 7 bases from V and 12 from J, leaving 15 bases between them. The CDR3 totals 10 residues. The V gene's germline CDR1 is SQVTM and CDR2 ANQGSEA. The CDR3 region is CSGGEGGTFF. The DNA of the CDR3 is TGCAGCGGTGGGGAGGGGGGAACTTTCTTT.

CDR3 sequence reads: CSAQGLAGGVSTDTQYF. The CDR3 DNA sequence: TGCAGTGCTCAAGGACTAGCGGGGGGGGTATCCACAGATACGCAGTATTTT. The chain carries TRBV20-1 and TRBJ2-3, with 15 bases fitting TRBD2. Looked up from germline, CDR1 is DFQATT and CDR2 is SNEGSKA (reference sequence). This CDR3 is 17 amino acids long. J gave up 2 bases and V 5 bases, and 8 bases lay outside the gene matches.

This chain links TRBV28 with TRBJ1-2; possibly TRBD1 for D (5 bases). V gave up 5 bases and J gave up 4 bases, with 20 bases separating them. The CDR3 is 16 amino acids. CDR1 and CDR2 from the germline V gene are MDHEN and SYDVKM. CDR3 coding DNA: TGTGCCAGCAGTCCCCTTGGAGGGGTGGGGAGCTATGGCTACACCTTC. Amino acid sequence: CASSPLGGVGSYGYTF.

The chain links TRBV5-1 to TRBJ1-1; weak D call: TRBD1 (5 bases). CDR1 SGHRS and CDR2 YFSETQ come from the germline V gene. Trimming removed 2 bases from V and 0 bases from J, with 8 bases in between. The CDR3 contains 14 residues. The DNA for the CDR3 is TGCGCCAGCAGCTTCAGGGAGATGAACACTGAAGCTTTCTTT. This sequence encodes CASSFREMNTEAFF.

The CDR3 reads CASSFPMGGYTF. CDR3 DNA sequence: TGTGCCAGCAGTTTCCCCATGGGCGGCTACACCTTC. V gene TRBV12-3 or TRBV12-4 combines with J gene TRBJ1-2; D unclear. This CDR3 contains 12 residues. The germline V and J ends were trimmed by 3 bases and 8 bases, with 10 bases remaining between them.

This clonotype was recorded at least ten times. The chain links TRBV27 to TRBJ2-3; D might be TRBD1 or TRBD2, each matching 5 bases. This CDR3 contains 14 residues. V lost 6 bases and J lost 2, with 12 bases in between. Germline assignment: CDR1 MNHEY and CDR2 SMNVEV (reference sequence). DNA for the CDR3: TGTGCCAGCAGGGGGCACGGGAACACAGATACGCAGTATTTT. Translation: CASRGHGNTDTQYF.

The genes are TRBV6-1 and TRBJ2-1; 7 bases fit TRBD1. The germline CDR1 and CDR2 sequences are MNHNS and SASEGT. Trimming took 2 bases from V and 5 from J; bases not matched to a gene: 3. The CDR3 sequence is 14 residues long. The chain's CDR3 is CASSEFDRDNEQFF. Written as DNA, the CDR3 is TGTGCCAGCAGTGAATTCGACAGGGACAATGAGCAGTTCTTC.

The chain couples TRBV12-3 or TRBV12-4 to TRBJ2-4; D is perhaps TRBD2 (6 bases). CDR3 length equals 16 residues. V lost 3 bases to trimming and J lost 3 bases, with 15 bases between them. The CDR3 here is CASSFSAGSIKNIQYF. The CDR3 coding sequence is TGTGCCAGCAGTTTCTCGGCGGGGTCAATCAAAAACATTCAGTACTTC.

The chain employs TRBV6-6 and TRBJ2-1; tentative D call: TRBD2 (5 bases). V was pared by 4 bases and J by 9 bases, with 16 bases between. CDR1 MNHNY and CDR2 SVGAGI come from the germline V gene (reference sequence). The CDR3 spans 14 residues. The CDR3 loop reads CASSFLGVGSEQFF. CDR3 in DNA: TGTGCCAGCAGTTTTTTGGGTGTTGGGAGTGAGCAGTTCTTC.

V usage is TRBV12-3 or TRBV12-4 and J usage is TRBJ2-5, with TRBD2 matching 8 bases. V dropped 4 bases and J dropped 4; count of bases not matched to a gene: 8. This CDR3 spans 15 amino acids. CDR3 DNA: TGTGCCAGCAGTTCGGGCGGGAGGTGGGGAGAGACCCAGTACTTC. Encoded protein: CASSSGGRWGETQYF.

The chain is built from TRBV7-9 and TRBJ2-1, with TRBD2 identical over 9 bases. Germline CDR1 is SEHNR and CDR2 is FQNEAQ (reference sequence). The length of the CDR3 is 15 residues. Unmatched junction bases numbered 7, after V lost 1 base and J lost 9 bases. This chain's CDR3 is CASSLGSGGPGEQFF. The CDR3 DNA sequence: TGTGCCAGCAGCTTAGGAAGCGGGGGGCCAGGTGAGCAGTTCTTC.

The V call is TRBV6-1, the J call TRBJ2-1; D perhaps matches TRBD1 (7 bases). V gave up 10 bases and J gave up 14 bases, with 24 bases separating them. The germline gives CDR1 MNHNS, CDR2 SASEGT. The CDR3 contains 13 residues. The CDR3 protein is CATGQEGNGVEFF. In nucleotides, the CDR3 is TGTGCCACCGGACAGGAGGGTAATGGGGTGGAGTTCTTC.